A single sample is the source of the 17 T cell receptor beta chains below, sequenced in a study of regulatory T cells in long-lasting Graves disease. Sample time point: newly diagnosed GD, antithyroid drugs for less than 3 months. With RNA extracted from PBMCs as input, the TCR library was made. In building TCR beta libraries, iRepertoire HTBI primers were used together with Arm-PCR of CDR3 regions. In TCRdb, the multiplex PCR reads were re-called with MiXCR into one record per CDR3 protein. The sample holds over 350,000 distinct CDR3 sequences; 14% are singletons and the top ten take approximately 17%. The same data also contributed to another study, on T cells in Graves' hyperthyroidism and ophthalmopathy.

Sample: peripheral blood mononuclear cells (PBMCs), taken at new diagnosis, from a patient treated with antithyroid drugs. Receptor source: a woman aged 50 to 60 with Graves disease.

A few counts support this clonotype. This chain links TRBV5-1 with TRBJ2-2, with TRBD2 identical over 8 bases. The CDR3 is 16 amino acids. V trimming: 0 bases; J trimming: 5 bases; junction bases outside the gene matches: 6. CDR1 SGHRS and CDR2 YFSETQ come from the germline V gene. The CDR3 loop is CASSLATSGLTGELFF. CDR3 DNA: TGCGCCAGCAGCTTGGCCACTAGCGGACTAACCGGGGAGCTGTTTTTT.

DNA of the CDR3: TGCAGTGCTTACGACAGTTTGAATTTTGTTGAAGCTTTCTTT. Protein sequence: CSAYDSLNFVEAFF. The chain combines TRBV20-1 with TRBJ1-1; tentatively, D is TRBD1 (5 bases). The CDR3 spans 14 residues. Germline V lookup: CDR1 DFQATT, CDR2 SNEGSKA (reference sequence). V was cut by 5 bases and J by 7 bases, with 20 bases left in between.

V is TRBV5-5 and J is TRBJ2-3; tentatively, D is TRBD2 (5 bases). CDR1 and CDR2 (germline): SGHKS, YYEKEE (reference sequence). The CDR3 contains 12 residues. Trimming took 0 bases from V and 9 from J, leaving 8 bases between them. CDR3 loop: CASSLAGWTQYF. The DNA for the CDR3 is TGTGCCAGCAGCTTGGCGGGGTGGACGCAGTATTTT.

This clonotype was recorded at least ten times. V is TRBV2 and J is TRBJ2-5; D is perhaps TRBD2 (5 bases). There are 13 residues in the CDR3. Germline V gives CDR1 SNHLY, CDR2 FYNNEI. V was clipped by 8 bases and J by 2 bases, with 12 bases between them. The CDR3 sequence is CASPARRQETQYF. The CDR3 DNA is TGTGCCAGCCCGGCCCGGAGGCAAGAGACCCAGTACTTC.

V gene TRBV10-3 combines with J gene TRBJ1-5, with TRBD1 matching 10 bases. Germline CDR1 is ENHRY and CDR2 is SYGVKD. Trimming at V came to 7 bases and at J to 7 bases, leaving 4 bases not matched to a gene. The CDR3 consists of 13 residues. For the CDR3, the DNA is TGTGCCATCACTCCGGGACAGGGGCAGCCCCAGCATTTT. Encoded protein: CAITPGQGQPQHF.

The V and J genes are TRBV18 and TRBJ2-3; 8 nucleotides line up with TRBD1. The CDR3 totals 14 residues. V shed 2 bases, J shed 5 bases, and the junction held 3 bases outside the gene matches. Germline V CDR1 and CDR2: KGHSH, LQKENI. The chain's CDR3 is CASSPEQGGDTQYF. The DNA of the CDR3 is TGTGCCAGCTCACCAGAACAGGGGGGAGATACGCAGTATTTT.

The rearrangement links TRBV6-1 to TRBJ2-1; D ambiguous. The CDR3 is 16 amino acids. The V gene lost 1 base and the J gene lost 2 bases, with 12 bases spanning the gap. Germline-derived CDR1 and CDR2 are MNHNS and SASEGT. The CDR3 region is CASSEGTALTYNEQFF. The CDR3 region has the DNA TGTGCCAGCAGTGAAGGTACGGCCTTAACCTACAATGAGCAGTTCTTC.

As concerns this clonotype: The likely explanation is a read error, given a far larger clone one base away. The rearrangement joins TRBV11-2 to TRBJ2-1; D is unresolved. The germline V gene encodes CDR1 SGHAT and CDR2 FQNNGV. The CDR3 runs to 13 residues. V dropped 4 bases and J dropped 6 bases, with 10 bases sitting between them. The CDR3 coding sequence is TGTGCCAGCAGCTCCCCATCTATCAATGAGCAGTTCTTC. This encodes CASSSPSINEQFF.

This clonotype was seen many times. This rearrangement joins TRBV24-1 to TRBJ1-1, with D possibly TRBD1 on 6 matching bases. There are 13 residues in the CDR3. Germline CDR1 KGHDR, CDR2 SFDVKD. V lost 5 bases, J lost 6 bases, and 12 bases lay in between. CDR3 in DNA: TGTGCCACCAGTGCCGGGGGACACGCTGAAGCTTTCTTT. This codes for CATSAGGHAEAFF.

The chain couples TRBV28 to TRBJ2-2; 7 nucleotides agree with TRBD1. J gave up 1 base and V 1 base, and 6 bases lay outside the gene matches. The CDR3 covers 17 residues. The germline V gene has CDR1 MDHEN and CDR2 SYDVKM. Here the CDR3 reads CASSLFEDRKNTGELFF. DNA of the CDR3: TGTGCCAGCAGTTTATTCGAGGACAGGAAGAACACCGGGGAGCTGTTTTTT.

This clonotype showed up many times. The CDR3 is CAQRRTGQETQYF. The CDR3 DNA sequence: TGTGCCCAAAGGCGGACGGGACAAGAGACCCAGTACTTC. J is TRBJ2-5 and V is TRBV30, with a weak D call TRBD2 (5 bases). Germline V gives CDR1 GTSNPN, CDR2 SVGIG (reference sequence). The CDR3 has 13 amino acids. V lost 8 bases, J lost 2 bases, and 15 bases lay in between. Filled out from reference TRBV30 and TRBJ2-5, the complete variable domain reads SQTIHQWPATLVQPVGSPLSLECTVEGTSNPNLYWYRQAAGRGLQLLFYSVGIGQISSEVPQNLSASRPQDRQFILSSKKLLLSDSGFYLCAQRRTGQETQYFGPGTRLLVL.

This clonotype was recorded many times. The rearrangement uses TRBV28 and TRBJ1-1; D is possibly TRBD1 (5 bases). V lost 5 bases to trimming and J lost 4 bases, with 17 bases between them. CDR1 and CDR2 (germline): MDHEN, SYDVKM. This CDR3 has 15 residues. CDR3: CASSKIQGFGTEAFF. CDR3 in DNA: TGTGCCAGCAGTAAGATCCAGGGATTTGGCACTGAAGCTTTCTTT.

The chain employs TRBV30 and TRBJ1-2; tentative D call: TRBD1 (5 bases). CDR1 and CDR2 from the germline V gene are GTSNPN and SVGIG (reference sequence). Trimming stripped 4 bases from V and 6 bases from J, with 12 bases between. This CDR3 is 12 amino acids long. CDR3 sequence reads: CAWTGNLNGYTF. As DNA, the CDR3 is TGTGCCTGGACAGGGAATCTTAATGGCTACACCTTC.

CDR3 sequence (DNA): TGTGCCAGCAGTGAAAGGGAGAATCAGCCCCAGCATTTT. Translation: CASSERENQPQHF. The V and J genes are TRBV2 and TRBJ1-5, with no clear D. CDR1 and CDR2 (germline): SNHLY, FYNNEI. V was cut by 2 bases and J by 4 bases, with 6 bases left in between. CDR3 length: 13 residues.

There are a few counts of this clonotype. V and J are TRBV13 and TRBJ2-7, with D uncertain. The V and J ends lost 0 bases and 0 bases respectively, with 9 bases between them. The CDR3 extends over 15 amino acids. Looked up from germline, CDR1 is PRHDT and CDR2 is FYEKMQ (reference sequence). CDR3 in DNA: TGTGCCAGCAGCTTAGGCTCGGCCTACTCCTACGAGCAGTACTTC. Its translation is CASSLGSAYSYEQYF.

The sample holds a few counts of this clonotype. This chain links TRBV7-3 with TRBJ2-2, with unresolved D. This CDR3 is 13 amino acids long. Trimming shortened V by 0 bases and J by 10 bases, and 9 bases separated the two germline ends. CDR1 is SGHTA and CDR2 is FQGTGA in the germline V gene. CDR3 protein: CASSLTSPPELFF. For the CDR3, the DNA is TGTGCCAGCAGCTTAACGTCGCCGCCGGAGCTGTTTTTT.

This clonotype was detected ten times or more. This rearrangement joins TRBV3-1 to TRBJ2-1, with no clear D. The CDR3 extends over 12 amino acids. Deletions cut 1 base from V and 8 bases from J, with 6 bases between. The germline V gene encodes CDR1 LGHDT and CDR2 YNNKEL (reference sequence). Written as DNA, the CDR3 is TGTGCCAGCAGCCAAGGAGGCTATGAGCAGTTCTTC. Translation gives CASSQGGYEQFF.